One and the same sample provided the 28 T cell receptor beta chains below, sequenced in a study of T cell clones after liver transplantation. The repertoire was sequenced with immunoSEQ multiplex PCR; TCRdb's copy has only in-frame clones and lacks some. This table holds fewer than 110,000 clones, about 86% found once. The material was CD4+ T cells from blood, obtained around 49 months after liver transplant. These receptor sequences come from a human patient who received a liver transplant. The graft donor may account for some of the T cells.

The chain joins TRBV27 to TRBJ2-3; TRBD2 matches 12 bases. This CDR3 has 17 amino acids. Germline V gene lookup returns CDR1 MNHEY and CDR2 SMNVEV (reference sequence). V dropped 5 bases and J dropped 0; count of bases not matched to a gene: 6. The CDR3 reads CASSLAGGPGSTDTQYF. CDR3 coding DNA: TGTGCCAGCAGTCTAGCGGGAGGGCCAGGGAGCACAGATACGCAGTATTTT.

The CDR3 spells CASSLGQGAQNTQYF. The DNA for the CDR3 is TGTGCCAGCAGCCTCGGGCAGGGGGCGCAAAATACGCAGTATTTT. V usage is TRBV7-3 and J usage is TRBJ2-3; 8 bases align to TRBD1. CDR3 length: 15 amino acids. Germline assignment: CDR1 SGHTA and CDR2 FQGTGA. V was clipped by 5 bases and J by 7 bases; unmatched bases: 11.

This clone has just one count. V usage is TRBV6-5 and J usage is TRBJ2-1; the match to TRBD2 covers 10 bases. This CDR3 spans 16 amino acids. With 1 base clipped from V and 6 bases from J, the junction kept 6 bases outside the gene matches. CDR1 and CDR2 from the germline V gene are MNHEY and SVGAGI. As DNA, the CDR3 is TGTGCCAGCAGTTACTTCGCGCCTAGCGGGAGCAATGAGCAGTTCTTC. Amino acid sequence: CASSYFAPSGSNEQFF.

The CDR3 nucleotides are TGTGCCAGCAGTGACTGGACAGGGGGGGAAGGAGAAGCTTTCTTT. Encoded protein: CASSDWTGGEGEAFF. The V gene is TRBV6-1, the J gene TRBJ1-1, with TRBD1 matching over 10 bases. Trimming at V came to 3 bases and at J to 8 bases, leaving 9 bases not matched to a gene. CDR1 and CDR2 (germline): MNHNS, SASEGT. This CDR3 is built from 15 residues.

The J gene is TRBJ1-4, the V gene TRBV6-1, with a tentative D call TRBD1 (5 bases). The CDR3 sequence is 14 residues long. Germline CDR1 MNHNS, CDR2 SASEGT. The V gene lost 6 bases and the J gene lost 4 bases, with 12 bases spanning the gap. CDR3 in DNA: TGTGCCAGCAGCCGGGGCAGAAATAATGAAAAACTGTTTTTT. Protein product: CASSRGRNNEKLFF.

In the case of this clone: One end of the junction varies from germline; a read error may be responsible. This chain's CDR3 is CASSLGRASDNEQFF. The CDR3 nucleotides are TGCGCCAGCAGCTTAGGGAGGGCCTCCGACAATGAGCAGTTCTTC. This chain links TRBV5-1 with TRBJ2-1; 7 nucleotides match TRBD2. The germline V gene has CDR1 SGHRS and CDR2 YFSETQ. The CDR3 is made up of 15 amino acids.

V is TRBV19 and J is TRBJ1-2; D not resolved. The CDR3 spans 15 residues. From germline, CDR1 is LNHDA and CDR2 SQIVND (reference sequence). Trimming took off 4 bases at V and 2 bases at J, with 14 bases between the two ends. In DNA, the CDR3 is TGTGCCAGTAGTACCTTTACAGAGGGAAACTATGGCTACACCTTC. Its translation: CASSTFTEGNYGYTF.

The chain joins TRBV18 to TRBJ1-2; D might be TRBD1 (6 bases). CDR3 length: 13 amino acids. V was shortened by 6 bases and J by 2 bases, with 10 bases between the two germline ends. Germline V gives CDR1 KGHSH, CDR2 LQKENI. CDR3 in amino acids: CASSPTGNYGYTF. Written as DNA, the CDR3 is TGTGCCAGCTCTCCTACAGGGAACTATGGCTACACCTTC.

This rearrangement joins TRBV15 to TRBJ1-5; the match to TRBD1 covers 9 bases. The ends lost 1 base at V and 6 bases at J; junction bases unmatched: 10. CDR3 size: 17 residues. From germline, CDR1 is LNHNV and CDR2 YYDKDF (reference sequence). CDR3 bases: TGTGCCACCAGCAGAGGGAACAGGGGGCGGGTAGGTCAGCCCCAGCATTTT. Its protein product is CATSRGNRGRVGQPQHF.

The rearrangement uses TRBV19 and TRBJ1-3; D possibly corresponds to TRBD1 (5 bases). V lost 3 bases and J 0 bases, leaving 15 bases between the germline ends. The germline gives CDR1 LNHDA, CDR2 SQIVND (reference sequence). The CDR3 totals 17 residues. The CDR3 nucleotides read TGTGCCAGTAGTATCCGTGGGACCACTTTCTCTGGAAACACCATATATTTT. Translation gives CASSIRGTTFSGNTIYF.

A note on this clone: A much larger clone lies a single base off, so this may be a read error. This chain uses TRBV7-6 with TRBJ2-3; no clear D. The ends were cut back, 1 base at V and 5 bases at J, with 1 base in the middle. The germline V gene encodes CDR1 SGHVS and CDR2 FNYEAQ. The CDR3 length is 11 residues. The CDR3 sequence is CASSLEDTQYF. CDR3 sequence (DNA): TGTGCCAGCAGCTTAGAAGATACGCAGTATTTT.

In its sample, this clone was seen a few times. The chain employs TRBV18 and TRBJ2-1, with 14 positions matching TRBD2. The CDR3 has 16 residues. Trimming cost V 3 bases and J 8 bases; bases outside gene matches: 6. Germline V gives CDR1 KGHSH, CDR2 LQKENI. CDR3 DNA: TGTGCCAGCTCACCCAGGAGGACTAGCGGGGGGTATGAGCAGTTCTTC. Its protein product is CASSPRRTSGGYEQFF.

This sequence joins TRBV12-5 and TRBJ2-7; tentatively, D is TRBD1 (5 bases). The CDR3 runs 16 residues. V lost 1 base and J lost 5, with 18 bases in between. CDR1 and CDR2 (germline): LGHNT, FRNRAP. CDR3 amino acids: CASGLGQFLLGHEQYF. As DNA, the CDR3 is TGTGCTAGTGGTTTGGGACAGTTTTTACTGGGCCACGAGCAGTACTTC.

This clone was seen more than once but under ten times. V usage is TRBV9 and J usage is TRBJ1-1; tentative D call: TRBD1 (6 bases). Per germline, CDR1 SGDLS and CDR2 YYNGEE. The germline V and J ends were trimmed by 3 bases and 5 bases, with 11 bases remaining between them. The length of the CDR3 is 13 residues. The CDR3 DNA is TGTGCCAGCAGCGGGCGAGGGGGGACTGAAGCTTTCTTT. Protein product: CASSGRGGTEAFF.

Notes on this clone: Other DNA sequences in the sample encode the same CDR3. The V and J genes are TRBV27 and TRBJ1-1; TRBD1 matches at 7 bases. The CDR3 is made up of 14 amino acids. J lost 1 base, V lost 6 bases, and 5 bases had no gene match. Germline loops: CDR1 MNHEY, CDR2 SMNVEV (reference sequence). The CDR3 DNA reads as TGTGCCAGCAGGCGACAGGGTCCGAACACTGAAGCTTTCTTT. Translated: CASRRQGPNTEAFF.

The rearrangement joins TRBV5-5 to TRBJ1-4, with D possibly being TRBD1 (5 bases). Trimming took 0 bases from V and 7 from J, leaving 10 bases between them. In germline, CDR1 is SGHKS, CDR2 YYEKEE (reference sequence). The length of the CDR3 is 14 residues. CDR3 DNA sequence: TGTGCCAGCAGCTTGGGAGGGGTCGGTGAAAAACTGTTTTTT. Translated, it gives CASSLGGVGEKLFF.

The chain couples TRBV7-9 to TRBJ2-1; no firm D call. CDR1 is SEHNR, CDR2 FQNEAQ, per germline (reference sequence). Between the trimmed V and J ends, which lost 2 bases and 3 bases, there was a span of 14 bases. CDR3 length: 16 residues. CDR3 sequence: CASSLLVGGDYNEQFF. DNA for the CDR3: TGTGCCAGCAGCTTATTGGTAGGTGGGGACTACAATGAGCAGTTCTTC.

This CDR3 reads CASSSPGGRSYGYTF. Written as DNA, the CDR3 is TGTGCCAGCAGCTCCCCCGGGGGGCGCTCCTATGGCTACACCTTC. The rearrangement uses TRBV7-2 and TRBJ1-2; possible D gene TRBD1, 6 bases. Germline V lookup: CDR1 SGHTA, CDR2 FQGNSA. This CDR3 is 15 amino acids long. Trimming pared 4 bases from V and 4 bases from J, leaving 16 bases between.

This chain uses TRBV10-3 with TRBJ2-3; 7 bases map to TRBD2. V shed 6 bases and J 5 bases; nucleotides not matched to a gene: 2. The CDR3 contains 12 residues. The germline V gene has CDR1 ENHRY and CDR2 SYGVKD. CDR3 amino acids: CAIRGGRDTQYF. CDR3 DNA: TGTGCCATCAGGGGCGGGAGAGATACGCAGTATTTT.

The chain is built from TRBV15 and TRBJ1-1; 7 positions agree with TRBD1. This CDR3 comprises 17 residues. J lost 2 bases, V lost 0 bases, and 9 bases had no gene match. Germline CDR1 is LNHNV and CDR2 is YYDKDF (reference sequence). CDR3 nucleotides: TGTGCCACCAGCAGAGACCGTAGGCAGGGGGATAACACTGAAGCTTTCTTT. Translated: CATSRDRRQGDNTEAFF.

The CDR3 region is CASSLWSPNEQFF. Here the CDR3 DNA reads TGTGCCAGCAGTTTATGGAGCCCCAATGAGCAGTTCTTC. The V call is TRBV28, the J call TRBJ2-1; D not resolved. V was cut by 0 bases and J by 6 bases, with 6 bases left in between. The CDR3 loop spans 13 amino acids. CDR1 MDHEN and CDR2 SYDVKM come from the germline V gene.

This rearrangement joins TRBV5-3 to TRBJ1-1, with 8 bases fitting TRBD1. TRBV5-3 is an ORF, with its function uncertain. This CDR3 contains 12 residues. Trimming at V came to 7 bases and at J to 4 bases, leaving 3 bases not matched to a gene. The CDR3 DNA is TGTGCCAGAGGACAGGGTCGCACTGAAGCTTTCTTT. Residues: CARGQGRTEAFF.

The rearrangement links TRBV2 to TRBJ1-2; D ambiguous. The CDR3 spans 12 residues. The ends were cut back, 6 bases at V and 1 base at J, with 6 bases in the middle. Germline values: CDR1 SNHLY, CDR2 FYNNEI. The CDR3 is CASRLGNYGYTF. Written as DNA, the CDR3 is TGTGCCAGCAGACTAGGTAACTATGGCTACACCTTC.

The rearrangement uses TRBV9 and TRBJ1-2; D perhaps matches TRBD1 (5 bases). The CDR3 has 16 amino acids. The V and J ends lost 3 bases and 0 bases respectively, with 15 bases between them. The germline V gene has CDR1 SGDLS and CDR2 YYNGEE. CDR3: CASSEGGGTANYGYTF. CDR3 coding DNA: TGTGCCAGCAGCGAGGGCGGGGGGACGGCTAACTATGGCTACACCTTC.

V gene TRBV18 combines with J gene TRBJ2-7, with 9 nucleotides matching TRBD1. The CDR3 has 15 residues. V lost 6 bases to trimming and J lost 5 bases; unmatched junction nucleotides: 11. Germline V gene data show CDR1 as KGHSH and CDR2 as LQKENI. Here the CDR3 DNA reads TGTGCCAGCTCTCACCAAGGGACAGGGCCCCACGAGCAGTACTTC. This encodes CASSHQGTGPHEQYF.

The chain recombines TRBV10-3 with TRBJ1-3; no firm D call. Deletions cut 8 bases from V and 0 bases from J, with 8 bases between. Germline lookup yields CDR1 ENHRY and CDR2 SYGVKD. The CDR3 spans 13 residues. CDR3 DNA: TGTGCCATCCGAAGGCTCTCTGGAAACACCATATATTTT. Protein sequence: CAIRRLSGNTIYF.

The chain has TRBV27 and TRBJ1-2; D possibly corresponds to TRBD1 (6 bases). Germline CDR1 and CDR2: MNHEY and SMNVEV (reference sequence). V was pared by 1 base and J by 2 bases, with 11 bases between. The CDR3 is made up of 15 amino acids. The CDR3 DNA reads as TGTGCCAGCAGTTTATTGGGACACCTGAACTATGGCTACACCTTC. Amino acid sequence: CASSLLGHLNYGYTF.

This rearrangement joins TRBV14 to TRBJ2-1; D not certain. Looked up from germline, CDR1 is SGHDN and CDR2 is FVKESK. The length of the CDR3 is 14 residues. Trimming removed 4 bases from V and 1 base from J, with 8 bases in between. CDR3 residues: CASSRQRSYNEQFF. The CDR3 DNA is TGTGCCAGCAGCCGGCAAAGGTCCTACAATGAGCAGTTCTTC. The entire variable domain, with the rest obtained from reference TRBV14 and TRBJ2-1, is as follows: EAGVTQFPSHSVIEKGQTVTLRCDPISGHDNLYWYRRVMGKEIKFLLHFVKESKQDESGMPNNRFLAERTGGTYSTLKVQPAELEDSGVYFCASSRQRSYNEQFFGPGTRLTVL.